This T cell receptor beta chain was captured in a study of tumor-infiltrating lymphocytes in primary liver carcinoma (dated by TCRdb to between 2016 and 2019). A note on the overall study: Of the five patients, three men and two women aged 30 to 69 years, four had hepatocellular carcinoma and one had combined HCC and intrahepatic cholangiocarcinoma. Tumors of the five patients were stage T1-T3 N0M0 with maximum diameters of roughly 4 to 11 cm. Samples yielded roughly 3.65 to 7.5 million productive TCRbeta reads; read depth did not differ significantly between tissue types. For each liver tumor, the study sampled five regions along with adjacent normal tissue and blood, and applied TCRbeta repertoire sequencing, expression microarrays and whole-exome sequencing. TCRbeta repertoire sequencing covered some 35 specimens from 5 patients: some 25 tumor regions, 5 adjacent noncancerous liver tissues and 5 peripheral blood samples. High reproducibility was observed for the technical replicate repertoires, with mean shared-clone rates roughly 0.87 and correlation coefficients above 0.95.

A constant-region primer and ProtoScript II reverse transcriptase were used to reverse-transcribe TCRbeta-specific cDNA from 500 ng total RNA. Construction of the TCRbeta libraries relied on three nested rounds of multiplex PCR, following a slightly modified ARM-PCR procedure. The first two PCR rounds used multiplex TRBV1-TRBV30 forward primers with a Cbeta reverse primer, each for about 10 cycles. Sample barcodes and Illumina adapters were added in a final 25-cycle PCR with Deep VentR polymerase. Before sequencing, amplicons of 200-500 bp were gel-purified using a QIAquick gel extraction kit. An Illumina HiSeq 2500 was used to sequence the TCRbeta amplicons, generating 250-bp paired-end reads. The study's processing was this. Quality trimming of reads was performed with Trimmomatic v0.33, and paired reads were merged with FLASH v1.2.11 so that full CDR3 sequences could be recovered. MiGEC v1.2.1b assigned V, D and J germline segments to the rearranged TCRbeta sequences. Clonotype statistics, along with Shannon-Wiener diversity indices, were calculated using VDJtools v1.0.0. Except for diversity analysis, only the 250 most abundant clonotypes of each sample were used in subsequent analyses to reduce sampling bias. The public sequencing data were trimmed at Q25 with fastp and processed into clonotypes with MiXCR by TCRdb, which kept only in-frame beta chains. Merged by CDR3 protein, the rows form single entries marked with the most common genes and DNA. The V and J calls shown here were made by TCRdb, not taken from the authors' results. The sample profile shows some 95,000 distinct CDR3 sequences; just over 65% of them were found once. Around 30% of the sample is taken by the ten largest.

Turning to this clonotype: There is no known antigen for this receptor. Per-base qualities were not stored, and no clone one base away is much larger.

CDR1 and CDR2, per the germline V gene, are SGHAT and FQNNGV. At the junction V is shortened by 7 bases and J by 5 bases; bases outside the gene matches: 15. Taken from cysteine to phenylalanine, the CDR3 has 17 residues. Only the CDR3 region is kept as DNA, spanning 51 bases read in frame from base 1. Findings and caveats that apply to the study as a whole: The top 250 clones accounted for a significantly greater share of the repertoire in tumors than in blood (p = 0.039). With just five patients in the study, the authors point out that the findings should be validated in a larger study. Only the TCR beta chain was sequenced, which likely underestimates true repertoire diversity because unpaired alpha chains were not captured. Comparison of CD4+ and CD8+ T cell repertoires was precluded by the use of bulk unsorted samples. Pairs of tumor regions showed greater repertoire overlap (mean roughly 35%) than tumor-adjacent pairs (roughly 17%) or tumor-blood pairs (roughly 15%), which is consistent with antigen-driven expansion.

Without any cell sorting, total RNA and DNA were extracted together from around 18-30 mg of bulk tissue using the AllPrep DNA/RNA mini kit. About 5 patients with histopathologically diagnosed primary liver carcinoma underwent surgical resection in China between November 2015 and March 2016. Chronic HBV infection was present in the patients, and the patients were treatment-naive at sampling. Fresh tumor and adjacent tissue pieces were bisected, with one half stored in RNAlater at -80 degrees C and the other half sent for histology. The chain joins TRBV11-2 to TRBJ2-2; 8 middle bases align to TRBD1. The TCR originated in a middle-aged man with primary liver carcinoma and hepatitis B virus infection. Sequenced material: tumor-adjacent normal liver tissue. The sequenced DNA is TGTGCCAGCAACTTTGATCGGGACAGGATCGGTACCGGGGAGCTGTTTTTT. Translated, this gives CASNFDRDRIGTGELFF. Reference TRBV11-2 and TRBJ2-2 genes cover what lies past the CDR3, so the full variable domain is EAGVAQSPRYKIIEKRQSVAFWCNPISGHATLYWYQQILGQGPKLLIQFQNNGVVDDSQLPKDRFSAERLKGVDSTLKIQPAKLEDSAVYLCASNFDRDRIGTGELFFGEGSRLTVL.